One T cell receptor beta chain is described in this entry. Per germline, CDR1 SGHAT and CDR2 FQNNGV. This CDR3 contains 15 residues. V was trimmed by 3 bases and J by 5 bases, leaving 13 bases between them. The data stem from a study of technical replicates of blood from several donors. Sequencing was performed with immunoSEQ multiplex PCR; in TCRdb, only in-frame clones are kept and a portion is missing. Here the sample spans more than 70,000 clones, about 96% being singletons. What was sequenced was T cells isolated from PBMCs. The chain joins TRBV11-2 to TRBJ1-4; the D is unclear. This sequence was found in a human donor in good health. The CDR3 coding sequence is TGTGCCAGCAGCTTTCTTGGCACACCCAATGAAAAACTGTTTTTT. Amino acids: CASSFLGTPNEKLFF.